This T cell receptor beta chain was identified during a study of cytomegalovirus exposure and HLA in healthy donors (dated 2017 in TCRdb). For context, the study as a whole: According to an earlier analysis of a few hundred of the donors, about 179 million T cells yielded approximately 120 million unique TCR beta sequences and about 280 Gb of sequence data. About 320 gigabases of sequencing data and tens of millions of unique TCR sequences were included in an early release covering over 600 HLA-typed donors. Of the roughly 400 genotyped donors, 81% were placed in the genetic ancestry cluster associated with self-reported Caucasian donors. The aim of the study was to test whether cataloging public T cell receptors could identify signatures of past pathogen exposure. Using immunosequencing, the study profiled T cell repertoires from around 670 subjects and related those repertoires to cytomegalovirus serostatus. Besides the first cohort of approximately 670 subjects, a separate validation cohort made up of 120 different subjects was used. The study combined high-throughput TCR immunosequencing, statistical association of individual TCRs with disease status, and machine learning to predict cytomegalovirus infection status. A later analysis re-examined previously published TCR beta repertoires from just over 650 donors and added high-resolution HLA genotyping to investigate patterns of TCR occurrence. Rather than using new phenotypic data, the later analysis identified candidate immune exposures from TCR beta sequences and from how often those sequences occurred across donors. In an earlier analysis of roughly 580 of the donors, high-throughput TCR beta sequencing was used to judge whether each TCR beta V gene segment behaved as functional or pseudogenic. Alongside the repertoire data, information on donor age, sex, ethnicity and CMV serostatus was compiled. A later genetic analysis used genome-wide SNP genotypes for about three fifths of the 666 donors, treating that subset as a discovery cohort. All discovery cohort repertoires had been generated using a single sequencing platform. HLA typing covered class I and class II loci at four-digit resolution. The number of donors typed differed by locus, with 629-630 for A, B, C, DRB1 and DQB1, around 560 for DQA1, 606 for DPA1, and some 440 for DPB1. About five DR-DQ haplotypes were handled as single units for association and clustering, since linkage in the cohort was strong. Among 300 to 450 genotyped donors of the cohort, an average of 235,054 unique TCR beta nucleotide sequences were sequenced per donor, roughly 18% of them non-productive.

Regarding this clone: The clone's antigen remains unknown. No qualities accompany the bases; no much larger clone lies one base away.

The cohort was made up of 500 to 800 healthy bone marrow donors. All cohort members were sampled while nominally healthy, although unrecorded immune exposures were likely present. The donor tested CMV seronegative and was one of the 352 seronegative cohort members. Each donor provided a peripheral blood sample, and peripheral blood mononuclear cells were used for TCR beta sequencing. Genomic DNA was extracted from the blood cell samples with the Qiagen DNeasy Blood Extraction Kit. Study-level results and caveats: Linkage disequilibrium might explain the correlated functional status among segregating V segments, but an unknown experimental factor could not be ruled out. In both the original and validation cohorts, the classifier was reported to diagnose cytomegalovirus status with high specificity and sensitivity. V-gene and J-gene trimming of TCR beta chains was associated with a missense DCLRE1C variant in a later genetic analysis, and the association was replicated in an independent cohort. The study gave a list of roughly 150 TCR beta chains associated with cytomegalovirus. CMV serostatus was the only immune exposure information available for the cohort. Most CMV-associated TCR beta chains appeared to be HLA-restricted in a later analysis, and the HLA associations seemed to be driven largely by CMV exposure. Three of the identified cytomegalovirus-associated TCR beta chains were confirmed in vitro to be specific for cytomegalovirus antigens. Because counts were too low, roughly 18 rarely observed V segments, including chromosome 9 orphons, were left out of the earlier analysis of over 550 of the donors. In an earlier analysis of some 540 of the donors, most TCR beta V segments appeared in productive rearrangements about 87% or about 30% of the time, broadly matching IMGT annotations. In a later analysis, the rate of TCR association differed among HLA loci, with DRB1 alleles having the most associated TCRs and HLA-C alleles having the fewest. This cohort had only TCR beta chains sequenced, and the lack of alpha or paired-chain data limited which features could be detected. Assigning TCR associations to individual alleles was difficult when HLA alleles, especially DR and DQ, strongly co-occurred. A further reported finding was that TCR beta sequences accurately predicted the HLA-A and HLA-B alleles for most subjects in the first cohort. The authors suggested that the approach could potentially be extended to other disease states and immunological phenotypes. Roughly uniform sequencing depth across donors was assumed in presence/absence analyses, although this assumption may not hold. A later genetic analysis reported fewer N-insertions in productive TCRs among donors in an Asian-associated ancestry cluster than the approximately 670-donor mean. The sequencing pipeline was judged likely to have produced a cluster of highly shared sequence variants as a technical artifact. Because HLA typing was missing for some donors at each locus, association tests included only the typed subset. According to a later analysis, parvovirus B19, influenza, CMV and Epstein-Barr virus appeared linked to several top co-occurrence clusters. In a later analysis, HLA-associated TCR beta chains were found to be more clonally expanded and to have lower generation probabilities than equally common non-associated chains. Specific HLA alleles were associated with roughly 16,000 TCR beta sequences at a false discovery rate of 0.05 in a later analysis. Some IMGT-functional V segments, including TRBV6-2 and TRBV6-3, could not be told apart with the 87-base-pair reads, so those segments were excluded. Most TCR sequences were seen in very few donors, while some public TCRs were found in many individuals.

Preparation of the library involved the immunoSEQ multiplex PCR assay. A mixture of 60 forward primers for TCR Vbeta segments and 13 reverse primers for TCR Jbeta segments was used in the multiplex PCR. The CDR3 region of rearranged TCR beta genes was amplified from genomic DNA with a multiplex PCR assay. The amplified TCR beta libraries were sequenced on the Illumina HiSeq System as 87-base-pair reads. Concerning the study's data processing: A later analysis tallied 75 million to 95 million unique TCR beta chains across the 666 repertoires, and about 12 million of those chains were shared by two or more donors. Raw reads were error-corrected and collapsed into unique sequences by a nearest-neighbor algorithm in which closely related sequences were merged to remove PCR and sequencing errors. V, D and J gene segments were assigned by aligning CDR3 sequences to IMGT reference sequences. For a sequence to be retained, a match of at least six nucleotides to both a V gene segment and a J gene segment was required. Rearrangements were classified as productive when the CDR3 lacked stop codons and remained in frame with V and J, and all other rearrangements were classified as non-productive. CDR3 was defined by IMGT convention, running from the second conserved V-encoded cysteine to the conserved J-encoded phenylalanine. In an earlier analysis of approximately 590 of the donors, sequences lacking an unambiguous match to a single V gene segment were excluded. In an earlier analysis of a few hundred of the donors, V segments were called functional above 56.7% productive rearrangements and were called segregating when the between-donor standard deviation exceeded 5%. A statistical classification framework was developed to diagnose cytomegalovirus status using the catalog of TCR beta chain sequences. V and J gene assignment, in a later analysis, came from comparing TCR nucleotide sequences with IMGT/GENE-DB human TR gene sequences. In a later analysis, CDR3 sequences and most-parsimonious VDJ recombination scenarios were assigned using the TCRdist pipeline. In a later analysis, every TCR beta chain was defined by the combination of its CDR3 amino acid sequence and its V-gene family, and reads without a unique V-gene family were dropped. As a way to deal with suspected cross-contamination and a sequencing artifact, a later analysis dropped roughly 620 nucleotide sequences that were highly shared and had low generation probability. In a later analysis, a clonal expansion index for each public chain was calculated from normalized within-repertoire ranks of inferred template counts. A later analysis computed generation probabilities with a VDJ recombination model fitted to out-of-frame rearrangements, and checked the results against IGoR. Hypergeometric tests were used in a later analysis to score TCR-TCR, TCR-HLA and TCR-CMV co-occurrence, with a repertoire-size bias correction applied to the TCR pairs. False discovery rates were estimated in a later analysis by permuting HLA or CMV assignments 20 times. In a later analysis, co-occurring TCRs were grouped using DBSCAN, and TCRdist sequence similarity was added for clustering within HLA-allele-positive subsets. Co-occurrence clustering excluded repertoires with fewer than 30,000 or more than 120,000 public chains, plus five with anomalous nucleotide sharing. This is the immuneACCESS table as TCRdb keeps it, with only in-frame sequences that have V and J called. A part of the clones is gone; compared with another copy, unresolved V genes explain less than half, and the rest is unexplained. V, J and clone size derive from that table, while D and trimming were established from the DNA sequence. The sample profile shows 200,000 to 250,000 clones; about 70% of them were found once. Jointly, the top ten make up about 1.9% of the sample.

V loses 7 bases at its end and J loses 4 bases; junction bases beyond the gene matches: 8. Per the germline V gene, ENHRY is the CDR1 and SYGVKD is the CDR2. The CDR3 numbers 15 residues from cysteine through phenylalanine. Just CDR3 DNA is preserved here, 45 bases in frame from base 1. The rearrangement combines TRBV10-3 with TRBJ1-3; 9 bases in the junction line up with TRBD1. The sequence was obtained from a woman aged 30 to 39 in good health and CMV-seronegative. Material: PBMCs. The CDR3: CAITPGTGLGNTIYF. The bases are TGTGCCATCACCCCCGGGACAGGGCTCGGAAACACCATATATTTT.